This TCR beta chain comes out of a study of blood T cells in healthy people across ages. The germline V gene has CDR1 PRHDT and CDR2 FYEKMQ (reference sequence). Trimming left V 5 bases short and J 5 bases short, with 15 bases between. CDR3 size: 14 residues. A J-beta primer mix and a sample-barcoded 5' primer were used in a second PCR of about 7 to 12 cycles. TCRdb re-derived calls from the 5' RACE reads in MiXCR, one entry per CDR3 protein. Among about 1 million distinct CDR3 sequences listed, 25% were seen once. Findings and caveats of the study: Not knowing donor CMV status may have confounded expanded clonotype changes. Estimates of diversity drawn from one million T cells were considered underestimates.

In its sample, this clonotype was seen a few times. Its antigen is still unknown. Separately, the same data were catalogued under a study of T cells of mothers and their children.

The clonotype originates from a girl aged 2-15 years in good health. Sequenced material: blood. The rearrangement links TRBV13 to TRBJ2-5; D perhaps matches TRBD1 (5 bases). The CDR3 nucleotides are TGTGCCAGCAGCCCTAGACAGTTACTGGAGACCCAGTACTTC. Translated: CASSPRQLLETQYF.